This record looks at one T cell receptor (beta chain) sequence and its context. The data were taken from a study of shared T cell receptors in the human thymus. V was trimmed by 6 bases and J by 2 bases, leaving 14 bases between them. This CDR3 has 14 amino acids. Germline V gives CDR1 MRHNA, CDR2 SNTAGT. Profiled with immunoSEQ multiplex PCR; TCRdb holds only in-frame clones, not every one. The data show hundreds of thousands of clones, with about four fifths seen just once and about 0.013% held by the top ten. These same data were also listed under a study on human thymus T cells. Per that study: Thymic resections from corrective heart surgery supplied the tissue. What appeared biased in thymic and blood repertoires was the usage of V and J genes. There were highly overlapping thymic repertoires among unrelated individuals, as related research reported.

Sequenced sample: thymocytes. The chain employs TRBV6-4 and TRBJ2-7; D is possibly TRBD1 (6 bases). This receptor was identified in a boy under two years old with a congenital heart defect. This CDR3 is CASSGPGAPYEQYF. CDR3 coding DNA: TGTGCCAGCAGCGGACCAGGGGCACCCTACGAGCAGTACTTC.